Listed below are T cell receptor beta chains from one sample, sequenced in a study of blood T cell repertoires in COVID-19. Assay used: immunoSEQ multiplex PCR; TCRdb lists only in-frame clones, some missing. The profile covers roughly 59,000 clones, with more than 60% appearing a single time and around a tenth taken by the ten largest. The sample taken for sequencing was peripheral blood. The receptors were gathered from a human donor in a cohort sampled during active COVID-19. Each CDR3 is given with its conserved first and last residue. Each record gives: clone size, D gene, V gene, J gene, CDR3 DNA, CDR3 protein. D genes are given only for firm matches. Where a row states a size, it is once, few, many or the class of an expanded clone; other rows omit it.

>NA|TRBD2|TRBV7-8|TRBJ2-7
TGTGCCAGCAGCTTAGCGGGAGGGAAAGGCTACGAGCAGTACTTC
CASSLAGGKGYEQYF
>NA|NA|TRBV7-2|TRBJ1-1
TGTGCCAGCAGCTTAGGGCGGCAGAACACTGAAGCTTTCTTT
CASSLGRQNTEAFF
>NA|NA|TRBV28|TRBJ1-5
TGTGCCAGCAAGGGCGGGGGGAGAGCAGGGCAGCCCCAGCATTTT
CASKGGGRAGQPQHF
>few|NA|TRBV4-1|TRBJ1-6
TGCGCCAGCAGCCAAGATGGCGGAGATAATTCACCCCTCCACTTT
CASSQDGGDNSPLHF
>NA|NA|TRBV4-1|TRBJ1-4
TGCGCCAGCAGCCCGACAGCTTATGAAAAACTGTTTTTT
CASSPTAYEKLFF
>few|TRBD1|TRBV12-5|TRBJ2-2
TGTGCTAGTGGTTTGGTACTGGGACAGGGGGATCCCGGGGAGCTGTTTTTT
CASGLVLGQGDPGELFF
>NA|TRBD2|TRBV5-1|TRBJ2-3
TGCGCCAGCAGCTTGGGGCTAGCGGTTGTAGATACGCAGTATTTT
CASSLGLAVVDTQYF
>NA|NA|TRBV19|TRBJ2-1
TGTGCCAGTAGTATTGACAGCTACAATGAGCAGTTCTTC
CASSIDSYNEQFF
>NA|NA|TRBV19|TRBJ1-2
TGTGCCAGTAGTATCGGGAGTAGGGACTATGGCTACACCTTC
CASSIGSRDYGYTF
>few|TRBD2|TRBV10-3|TRBJ2-1
TGTGCCATCAGGACTAGCGGGACGGACAATGAGCAGTTCTTC
CAIRTSGTDNEQFF
>once|NA|TRBV6-5|TRBJ2-7
TGTGCCAGCAGTTACAACCCCGGACAGAGGCAGTACTTC
CASSYNPGQRQYF
>NA|NA|TRBV19|TRBJ1-4
TGTGCCAGTAGGGGCGTCGCAACCTGGGATGAAAAACTGTTTTTT
CASRGVATWDEKLFF
>NA|NA|TRBV19|TRBJ1-3
TGTGCCAGTAGGCAACAGGGCAGGGACTCTGGAAACACCATATATTTT
CASRQQGRDSGNTIYF
>NA|NA|TRBV30|TRBJ1-1
TGTGCCTGGAGTGTGAGCACTGAAGCTTTCTTT
CAWSVSTEAFF
>few|NA|TRBV6-5|TRBJ2-2
TGTGCCAGCAGGTCGGGTACCGGGGAGCTGTTTTTT
CASRSGTGELFF
>NA|NA|TRBV7-9|TRBJ2-6
TGTGCCAGCAGCTTAGAAGGGGGTAAAGGTGGGGCCAACGTCCTGACTTTC
CASSLEGGKGGANVLTF
>NA|TRBD2|TRBV7-2|TRBJ2-7
TGTGCCAGCACCCCTAGCGGGAGGGCCGGAAAAATTAACGAGCAGTACTTC
CASTPSGRAGKINEQYF
>NA|NA|TRBV27|TRBJ1-6
TGTGCCAGCAGTTTAGGGCCCGTATTCCCCCTCCACTTT
CASSLGPVFPLHF
>once|TRBD1|TRBV4-2|TRBJ1-1
TGTGCCAGCAGCCACCTTACCGGACAGGGGGCGTTTACTGAAGCTTTCTTT
CASSHLTGQGAFTEAFF
>NA|TRBD2|TRBV7-3|TRBJ2-7
TGTGCCAGCAGTAGTGCAGCGGGAAGTCTCGAGCAGTACTTC
CASSSAAGSLEQYF
>NA|NA|TRBV5-5|TRBJ2-2
TGTGCCAGCAGCTTTTTTCTGGGGGCACTCTCGAACACCGGGGAGCTGTTTTTT
CASSFFLGALSNTGELFF
>few|TRBD1|TRBV28|TRBJ2-5
TGTGCCAGCAGTCCCCCGGGACAGGCAGCCGAGACCCAGTACTTC
CASSPPGQAAETQYF
>few|TRBD1|TRBV18|TRBJ1-1
TGTGCCAGCTCACCCGGACAGGTGTCTGAAGCTTTCTTT
CASSPGQVSEAFF
>NA|TRBD1|TRBV6-5|TRBJ1-2
TGTGCCAGCAGTTGGGGGCCTGACAGGGAAGTTGGCTACACCTTC
CASSWGPDREVGYTF
>NA|NA|TRBV10-3|TRBJ2-7
TGTGCCATCAGTGAGGCGGCCGCCTACGAGCAGTACTTC
CAISEAAAYEQYF
>NA|NA|TRBV14|TRBJ2-5
TGTGCCAGCAGCCAAGATATTAGCGGCGGCGAGACCCAGTACTTC
CASSQDISGGETQYF
>once|TRBD2|TRBV18|TRBJ2-3
TGTGCCAGCTCACCCACCGGGACTAGCTACTCAGATACGCAGTATTTT
CASSPTGTSYSDTQYF
>once|NA|TRBV28|TRBJ2-3
TGTGCCAGCAGCCAGACAGATACGCAGTATTTT
CASSQTDTQYF
>NA|NA|TRBV14|TRBJ1-3
TGTGCCAGCAGCCAAGAAACAGTCGGCACCATATATTTT
CASSQETVGTIYF
>NA|NA|TRBV7-2|TRBJ2-1
TGTGCCAGCAGCTTTTCCGCACAGGGGGGGAATGAGCAGTTCTTC
CASSFSAQGGNEQFF
>NA|NA|TRBV7-9|TRBJ1-2
TGTGCCAGCATCCAGGTCGGCAGGGGCTATGGCTACACCTTC
CASIQVGRGYGYTF
>NA|NA|TRBV5-1|TRBJ1-2
TGCGCCAGCAGCTTGGACGGAGATCGTGTTGGCTACACCTTC
CASSLDGDRVGYTF
>once|TRBD2|TRBV27|TRBJ2-1
TGTGCCAGCAGTTTTGGGCGGGAGTACGATGAGCAGTTCTTC
CASSFGREYDEQFF
>NA|NA|TRBV10-3|TRBJ2-3
TGTGCCATCAGTTGGACAGCCTCCACAGATACGCAGTATTTT
CAISWTASTDTQYF
>NA|NA|TRBV11-2|TRBJ2-2
TGTGCCAGCGGTATTAGCGGGGAGCTGTTTTTT
CASGISGELFF
>NA|TRBD2|TRBV5-1|TRBJ2-2
TGCGCCAGCAGCTGGACTAGCGGGAGTCCGAACACCGGGGAGCTGTTTTTT
CASSWTSGSPNTGELFF
>NA|TRBD1|TRBV6-5|TRBJ1-3
TGTGCCAGCAGTCGAACAGGGGCTGGAAACACCATATATTTT
CASSRTGAGNTIYF
>NA|NA|TRBV5-6|TRBJ2-7
TGTGCCAGCAGCCTGGGGACTCTTGGGGCCTACGAGCAGTACTTC
CASSLGTLGAYEQYF
>NA|TRBD2|TRBV5-1|TRBJ2-1
TGCGCCAGCAGCTTGGTTGTAGCGGGGCCACTGGTCTTC
CASSLVVAGPLVF
>NA|NA|TRBV30|TRBJ1-1
TGTGCCTGGAGTGTCCTCGACAGAGTGAACACTGAAGCTTTCTTT
CAWSVLDRVNTEAFF